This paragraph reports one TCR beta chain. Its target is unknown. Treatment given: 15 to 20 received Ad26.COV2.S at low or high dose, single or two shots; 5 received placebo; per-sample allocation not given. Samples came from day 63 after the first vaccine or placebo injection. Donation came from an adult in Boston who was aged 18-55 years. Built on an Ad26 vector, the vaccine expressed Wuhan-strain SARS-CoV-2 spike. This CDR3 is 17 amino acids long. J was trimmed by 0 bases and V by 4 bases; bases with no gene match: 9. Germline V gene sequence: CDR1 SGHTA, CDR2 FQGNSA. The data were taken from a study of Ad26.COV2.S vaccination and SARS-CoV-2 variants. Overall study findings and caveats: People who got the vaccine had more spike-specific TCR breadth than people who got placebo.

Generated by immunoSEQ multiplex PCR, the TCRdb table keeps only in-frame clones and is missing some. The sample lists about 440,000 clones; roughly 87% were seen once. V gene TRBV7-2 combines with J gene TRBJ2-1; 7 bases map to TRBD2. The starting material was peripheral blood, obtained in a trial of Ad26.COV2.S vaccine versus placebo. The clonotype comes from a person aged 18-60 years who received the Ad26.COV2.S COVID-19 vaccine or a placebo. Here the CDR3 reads CASSSRASGSSYNEQFF. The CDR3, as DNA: TGTGCCAGCAGCTCCCGGGCTAGCGGAAGCTCCTACAATGAGCAGTTCTTC.